This T cell receptor beta chain was observed in a study of cytomegalovirus exposure and HLA in healthy donors. Study overall: Unique TCR beta sequences numbering around 110 million came from about 179 million T cells in an earlier analysis.

There are a few counts of this clone. This CDR3 has 12 residues. V dropped 5 bases and J dropped 6 bases, with 11 bases sitting between them. The germline CDR1 and CDR2 sequences are SGHAT and FQNNGV. The PCR contained 60 Vbeta and 13 Jbeta primers. The protocol was immunoSEQ multiplex PCR, while the TCRdb copy is restricted to in-frame clones and leaves out a portion. The sample includes some 98,000 clones, less than 10% seen only once; the top ten take about 5%. This receptor was obtained from a man aged 45-60 years in good health and CMV-seropositive. This chain uses TRBV11-2 with TRBJ2-7; D gene ambiguous. Input material: PBMCs. The CDR3 coding sequence is TGTGCCAGCAGCCACATTGTTCCCGAGCAGTACTTC. It translates to CASSHIVPEQYF. Full variable domain (outside the CDR3, taken from reference TRBV11-2 and TRBJ2-7): EAGVAQSPRYKIIEKRQSVAFWCNPISGHATLYWYQQILGQGPKLLIQFQNNGVVDDSQLPKDRFSAERLKGVDSTLKIQPAKLEDSAVYLCASSHIVPEQYFGPGTRLTVT.